This T cell receptor beta chain is from a study of blood T cell repertoires in COVID-19. The wider study: T cells, B-cell-depleted T cells, or PBMCs supplied cDNA or gDNA.

Under the authors' procedure: The assay estimated nucleated cells by amplifying reference gene primers. The repertoire was sequenced with immunoSEQ multiplex PCR; TCRdb's copy has only in-frame clones and lacks some. V, J and clone size reflect that table, while D and trimming were determined from the DNA. The sample consists of 80,000 to 95,000 clones, approximately 79% of them appearing once. The CDR3 is made up of 13 amino acids. The ends were cut back, 0 bases at V and 7 bases at J, with 9 bases in the middle. The germline V gene has CDR1 MGHRA and CDR2 YSYEKL. The sequenced material came from peripheral blood. The chain uses TRBV4-1 and TRBJ1-2; D may be TRBD1 (5 bases). This receptor was obtained from a woman of 80 years or more with active or convalescent COVID-19. CDR3 sequence (DNA): TGCGCCAGCAGCCAAGATTTCGGGGGTGGCTACACCTTC. Encoded protein: CASSQDFGGGYTF.